A single sample is the source of the 5 T cell receptor beta chains below, sequenced in a study of blood T cell repertoires in COVID-19. Data came from immunoSEQ multiplex PCR; TCRdb stores just in-frame clones and leaves some out. This sample yields approximately 100,000 clones, of which roughly 84% are seen a single time; approximately 7.9% belongs to the top ten. Sequenced material: peripheral blood. The receptors come from a woman older than 75 with active or convalescent COVID-19.

The table lists this clone with a few counts. The V and J genes are TRBV3-1 (or the pseudogene TRBV3-2) and TRBJ2-7, with D maybe TRBD1 (6 bases). The germline V and J ends were trimmed by 3 bases and 2 bases, with 8 bases remaining between them. CDR3 length: 13 amino acids. From germline, CDR1 is LGHDT and CDR2 YNNKEL (reference sequence). CDR3 region: CASSQKGAYEQYF. In DNA, the CDR3 is TGTGCCAGCAGCCAGAAGGGGGCCTACGAGCAGTACTTC.

This sequence joins TRBV27 and TRBJ2-1; TRBD1 agrees at 7 bases. The CDR3 runs to 14 residues. Germline CDR1 reads MNHEY; CDR2 reads SMNVEV (reference sequence). V gave up 3 bases and J gave up 2 bases; unmatched junction bases: 1. The CDR3: CASSFDRAYNEQFF. CDR3 nucleotide sequence: TGTGCCAGCAGTTTCGACAGGGCCTACAATGAGCAGTTCTTC.

This clone was observed once. The chain combines TRBV28 with TRBJ2-5; TRBD2 agrees at 10 bases. Germline V gene data show CDR1 as MDHEN and CDR2 as SYDVKM. Trimming at V came to 5 bases and at J to 5 bases, leaving 5 bases not matched to a gene. The CDR3 totals 14 residues. The CDR3 sequence is CASSEAGGGETQYF. The DNA of the CDR3 is TGTGCCAGCAGTGAAGCGGGAGGGGGGGAGACCCAGTACTTC.

The chain links TRBV10-1 to TRBJ1-3; no clear D gene. Trimming removed 1 base from V and 0 bases from J, with 13 bases in between. The CDR3 is 17 residues long. CDR1 is WNHNN, CDR2 SYGVQD, per germline (reference sequence). CDR3 residues: CASSEYGGPDSGNTIYF. CDR3 nucleotide sequence: TGCGCCAGCAGTGAGTACGGCGGCCCAGACTCTGGAAACACCATATATTTT.

There are a few counts of this clone. The rearrangement uses TRBV4-1 and TRBJ1-1; no definite D call. CDR1 is MGHRA and CDR2 is YSYEKL in the germline V gene. CDR3 length: 12 amino acids. Trimming stripped 4 bases from V and 5 bases from J, with 8 bases between. The DNA of the CDR3 is TGCGCCAGCAGCCCACTCGGGACTGAAGCTTTCTTT. This translates into CASSPLGTEAFF.